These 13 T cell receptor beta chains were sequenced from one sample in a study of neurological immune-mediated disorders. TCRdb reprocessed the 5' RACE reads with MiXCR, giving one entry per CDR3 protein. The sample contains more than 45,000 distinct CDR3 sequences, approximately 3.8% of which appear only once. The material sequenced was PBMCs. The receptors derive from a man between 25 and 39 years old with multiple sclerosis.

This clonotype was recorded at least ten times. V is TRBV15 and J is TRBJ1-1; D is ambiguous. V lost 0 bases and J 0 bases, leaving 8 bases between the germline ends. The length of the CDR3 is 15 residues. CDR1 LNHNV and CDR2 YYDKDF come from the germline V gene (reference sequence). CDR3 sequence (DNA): TGTGCCACCAGCAGAGATCTTGCCATGAACACTGAAGCTTTCTTT. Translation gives CATSRDLAMNTEAFF.

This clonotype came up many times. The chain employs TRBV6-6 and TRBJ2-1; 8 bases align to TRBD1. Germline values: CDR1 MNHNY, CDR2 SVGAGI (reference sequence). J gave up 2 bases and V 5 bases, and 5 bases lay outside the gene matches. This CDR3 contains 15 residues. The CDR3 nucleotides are TGTGCCAGCAGTGGGACAGGAGATACCTACAATGAGCAGTTCTTC. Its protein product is CASSGTGDTYNEQFF.

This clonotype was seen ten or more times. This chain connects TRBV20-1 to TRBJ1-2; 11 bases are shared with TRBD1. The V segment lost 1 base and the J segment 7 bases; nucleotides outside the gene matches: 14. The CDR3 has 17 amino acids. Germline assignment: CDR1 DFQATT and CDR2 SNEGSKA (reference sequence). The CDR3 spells CSARVDRGLTARPGYTF. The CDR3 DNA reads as TGCAGTGCTAGAGTGGACAGGGGGCTCACGGCTCGCCCTGGCTACACCTTC.

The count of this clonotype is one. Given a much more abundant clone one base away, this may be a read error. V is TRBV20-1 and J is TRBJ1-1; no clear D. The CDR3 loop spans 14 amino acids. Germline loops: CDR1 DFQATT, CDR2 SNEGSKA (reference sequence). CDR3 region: CSGLREGMNTEASF. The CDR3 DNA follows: TGCAGTGGCCTTCGCGAGGGCATGAACACTGAAGCTTCCTTT.

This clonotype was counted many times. The CDR3 sequence: CASKEQAPVPEAFF. DNA of the CDR3: TGTGCCAGCAAAGAACAGGCCCCCGTCCCTGAAGCTTTCTTT. The J gene is TRBJ1-1, the V gene TRBV28; the D gene is possibly TRBD1 (5 bases). V was trimmed by 7 bases and J by 6 bases, leaving 18 bases between them. The germline gives CDR1 MDHEN, CDR2 SYDVKM. The CDR3 is 14 amino acids.

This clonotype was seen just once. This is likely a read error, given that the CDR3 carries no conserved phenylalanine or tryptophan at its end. The CDR3 DNA reads TGTGCCAGCAGCTCTAGTAAAAACATTCAGTACATT. Translation: CASSSSKNIQYI. The chain links TRBV11-2 to TRBJ2-4; D remains ambiguous. This CDR3 comprises 12 residues. Germline V gives CDR1 SGHAT, CDR2 FQNNGV. Trimming removed 4 bases at V and 4 bases at J, with 5 bases between.

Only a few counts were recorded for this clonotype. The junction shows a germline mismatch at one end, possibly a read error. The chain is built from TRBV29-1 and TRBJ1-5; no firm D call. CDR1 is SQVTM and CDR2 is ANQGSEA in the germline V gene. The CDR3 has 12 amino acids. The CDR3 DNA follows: TGCAGCGTCGTAGTTAGCAATCAGCCCCAGAATTTT. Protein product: CSVVVSNQPQNF.

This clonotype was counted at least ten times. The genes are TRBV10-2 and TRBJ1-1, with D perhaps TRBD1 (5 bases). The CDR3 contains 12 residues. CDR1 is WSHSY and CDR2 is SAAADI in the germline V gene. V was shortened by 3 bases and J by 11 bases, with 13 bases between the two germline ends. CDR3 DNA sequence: TGCGCCAGCAGTGATGAAGGGGCGGGGGCTTTCTTT. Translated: CASSDEGAGAFF.

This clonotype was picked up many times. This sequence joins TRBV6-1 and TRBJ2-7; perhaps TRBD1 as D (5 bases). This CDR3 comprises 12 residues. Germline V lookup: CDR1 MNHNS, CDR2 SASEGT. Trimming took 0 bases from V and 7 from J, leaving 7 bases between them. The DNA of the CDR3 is TGTGCCAGCAGTGAAGCGGGGCTAGAGCAGTACTTC. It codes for CASSEAGLEQYF.

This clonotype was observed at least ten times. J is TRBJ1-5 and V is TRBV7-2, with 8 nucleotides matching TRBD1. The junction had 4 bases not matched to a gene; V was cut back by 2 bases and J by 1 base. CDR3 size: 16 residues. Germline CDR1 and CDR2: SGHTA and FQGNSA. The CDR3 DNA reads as TGTGCCAGCAGCTTAAACGGACAGGGAAGCAATCAGCCCCAGCATTTT. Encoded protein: CASSLNGQGSNQPQHF.

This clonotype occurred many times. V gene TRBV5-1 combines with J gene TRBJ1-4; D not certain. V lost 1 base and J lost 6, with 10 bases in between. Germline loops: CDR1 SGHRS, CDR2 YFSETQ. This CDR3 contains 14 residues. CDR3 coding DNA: TGCGCCAGCAGCTTGTCTCTAGGAGATGAAAAACTGTTTTTT. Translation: CASSLSLGDEKLFF.

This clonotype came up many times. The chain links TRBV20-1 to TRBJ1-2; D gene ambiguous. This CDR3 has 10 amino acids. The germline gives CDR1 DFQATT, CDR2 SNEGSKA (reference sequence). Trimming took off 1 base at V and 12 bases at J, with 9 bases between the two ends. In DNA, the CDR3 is TGCAGTGCTAGAGGTGGCAGTAACACCTTC. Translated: CSARGGSNTF.

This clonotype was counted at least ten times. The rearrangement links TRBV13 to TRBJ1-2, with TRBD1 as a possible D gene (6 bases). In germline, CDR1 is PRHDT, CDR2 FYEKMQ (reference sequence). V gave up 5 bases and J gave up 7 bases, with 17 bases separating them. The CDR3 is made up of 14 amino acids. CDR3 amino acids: CASSTRQAPSGYTF. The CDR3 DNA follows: TGTGCCAGCAGCACCCGACAGGCCCCAAGTGGCTACACCTTC.